A selection of T cell receptor beta chains follows, all from one sample in a study of molecular identifiers for immune sequencing clone quantification. Each CDR3 protein is one row after TCRdb ran MiXCR on the PCR reads. Of over 600,000 distinct CDR3 sequences listed, around 20% are singletons. Input material: naive CD8+ T cells from blood, with Jurkat cell RNA spiked in. All receptors come from a human donor in good health. Some libraries in this study had Jurkat cell RNA spiked in. Both conserved end residues are part of each CDR3. A D gene is named only where the DNA matches it firmly. Only some rows state a clone size, as once, few, many or a class for expanded clones.

TGTGCCAGCAGTAACGGGGCTGCACTAGCGGAAAGCCCAGACAATGAGCAGTTCTTC | CASSNGAALAESPDNEQFF | TRBD2 | TRBV12-3/TRBV12-4 | - | 19 | TRBJ2-1
TGTGCCAGCGCGGGACAGGGGGCCCACGAGCAGTACTTC | CASAGQGAHEQYF | TRBD1 | TRBV27 | few | 13 | TRBJ2-7
TGTGCCAGCAGCTTTGGAGGACAGGGTCCGTACGAGCAGTACTTC | CASSFGGQGPYEQYF | TRBD1 | TRBV7-9 | - | 15 | TRBJ2-7
TGTGCCAGCAGCCATGCCGGGCTGGGAGAGACCCAGTACTTC | CASSHAGLGETQYF | - | TRBV14 | many | 14 | TRBJ2-5
TGTGCCAGCACGAAGGGCGGGGAAAAGACCCAGTACTTC | CASTKGGEKTQYF | - | TRBV27 | - | 13 | TRBJ2-5
TGCGCCAGCAGTGATAGCGGGGCGCTGTACGAGCAGTACTTC | CASSDSGALYEQYF | TRBD2 | TRBV10-1 | many | 14 | TRBJ2-7
TGTGCCAGCAGCTTAACGACAGGGGTCTGGGACAATGAGCAGTTCTTC | CASSLTTGVWDNEQFF | TRBD1 | TRBV7-6 | many | 16 | TRBJ2-1
TGTGCCTGGAGCCTTGGGCGGGAGCAGTACTTC | CAWSLGREQYF | - | TRBV30 | - | 11 | TRBJ2-7
TGTGCCACCGCACCCGGGACGGGCCGATACGAGCAGTACTTC | CATAPGTGRYEQYF | - | TRBV15 | many | 14 | TRBJ2-7
TGTGCCAGCAGCATACAGGGGGCGGTCCAAGAGCAGTTCTTC | CASSIQGAVQEQFF | TRBD1 | TRBV12-3/TRBV12-4 | - | 14 | TRBJ2-1
TGTGCCAGCAGCGCTGGGGCCGACGTCCTGACTTTC | CASSAGADVLTF | - | TRBV7-9 | - | 12 | TRBJ2-6
TGTGCCAGCAGCTTCCCAGAGGGCTTGAACACTGAAGCTTTCTTT | CASSFPEGLNTEAFF | - | TRBV7-2 | many | 15 | TRBJ1-1
TGCGCCAGCAGCTTGGACCGGGACCTCAGAGTCTACGAGCAGTACTTC | CASSLDRDLRVYEQYF | - | TRBV5-1 | many | 16 | TRBJ2-7
TGTGCCAGCAGTGACTCGGGGAACAGCCTCACCCAGCCCCAGCATTTT | CASSDSGNSLTQPQHF | - | TRBV6-4 | - | 16 | TRBJ1-5
TGCGCCAGCAGCCATGATTTTCCCCTTAATCCATATGGCTACACCTTC | CASSHDFPLNPYGYTF | - | TRBV4-3 | - | 16 | TRBJ1-2
TGTGCCAGCAGCTTATTGGCTAGCGGGACCTACAATGAGCAGTTCTTC | CASSLLASGTYNEQFF | TRBD2 | TRBV7-3 | many | 16 | TRBJ2-1
TGTGCCAGCAGTTACCGCAGGGGGGGGGAGACCCAGTACTTC | CASSYRRGGETQYF | - | TRBV6-5 | few | 14 | TRBJ2-5
TGTGCCAGCAGTTTATTGCAAACGACAGAGCCGACTGAAGCTTTCTTT | CASSLLQTTEPTEAFF | - | TRBV27 | few | 16 | TRBJ1-1
TGTGCCAGCTCACCGGGGACTCTGGACACTGAAGCTTTCTTT | CASSPGTLDTEAFF | - | TRBV18 | many | 14 | TRBJ1-1
TGTGCCAGCAGTTTAACTAGCGGGGCCACCTACAATGAGCAGTTCTTC | CASSLTSGATYNEQFF | TRBD2 | TRBV27 | medium-sized | 16 | TRBJ2-1